The clone carrying this T cell receptor beta chain was detected once. These data belong to a study of breast tumors, draining lymph nodes, adjacent tissues. TCRdb ran MiXCR on the multiplex PCR reads and lists one entry per CDR3 protein. This table has a few hundred thousand distinct CDR3 sequences, 30% to 35% appearing once. Trimming removed 4 bases from V and 5 bases from J, with 18 bases in between. Germline CDR1 and CDR2: SGHNT and YYREEE (reference sequence). The CDR3 is made up of 16 amino acids. Breast cancer patients provided tissue from their axillary draining lymph nodes. The gene calls are TRBV5-4 and TRBJ1-4; tentative D call: TRBD1 (6 bases). The clonotype originates from a female donor with breast cancer. Some clones in this sample may be carry-over from other donors' samples. The specimen sequenced was axillary lymph node tissue. CDR3 sequence reads: CASSMDRFGRNEKLFF. The CDR3 DNA is TGTGCCAGCAGCATGGACAGATTTGGGCGCAATGAAAAACTGTTTTTT.